The 28 T cell receptor beta chains below were found in one sample sequenced in a study of T cell responses to AZD1222 COVID-19 vaccine. The data were produced by immunoSEQ multiplex PCR, yet TCRdb's version contains in-frame clones alone and is incomplete. The table shows 150,000 or so clones, with approximately 87% occurring only once. Sequences were derived from peripheral blood, sampled on day 0 of MenACWY control vaccination. These TCRs come from an adult in good health.

The V call is TRBV6-5, the J call TRBJ2-3; D is perhaps TRBD1 (5 bases). This CDR3 comprises 14 residues. V gave up 6 bases and J gave up 0 bases, with 10 bases separating them. Per the germline V gene, CDR1 is MNHEY and CDR2 is SVGAGI. The CDR3 here is CASSKGWSTDTQYF. In DNA, the CDR3 is TGTGCCAGCAGCAAGGGGTGGAGCACAGATACGCAGTATTTT.

The CDR3 DNA sequence: TGTGCCAGCAGGATTGGACAGACCTACGAGCAGTACTTC. Amino acids: CASRIGQTYEQYF. V and J are TRBV12-3 or TRBV12-4 and TRBJ2-7, with D maybe TRBD1 (6 bases). The CDR3 length is 13 residues. V lost 6 bases, J lost 2 bases, and 11 bases lay in between.

V and J are TRBV5-8 and TRBJ1-2; D remains ambiguous. The CDR3 has 13 amino acids. Germline lookup yields CDR1 SGHTS and CDR2 YDEGEE. The V end was cut by 0 bases, the J end by 8 bases, with 11 bases between. As DNA, the CDR3 is TGTGCCAGCAGCTTGGTCGGGGTACGAGGCTACACCTTC. Amino acids: CASSLVGVRGYTF.

This chain links TRBV11-3 with TRBJ2-3, with 7 bases that match TRBD2. V dropped 4 bases and J dropped 3; count of bases not matched to a gene: 7. The length of the CDR3 is 15 residues. From germline, CDR1 is SGHNT and CDR2 YENEEA. DNA for the CDR3: TGTGCCAGCAGCTCCCAAGGACTAGAGACAGATACGCAGTATTTT. Translating gives CASSSQGLETDTQYF.

J is TRBJ1-5 and V is TRBV2; D call uncertain. V shed 5 bases and J shed 0 bases, with 11 bases lying between them. This CDR3 comprises 15 residues. The germline V gene encodes CDR1 SNHLY and CDR2 FYNNEI. The CDR3: CASSPQRSSNQPQHF. CDR3 in DNA: TGTGCCAGCAGTCCACAGCGAAGTAGCAATCAGCCCCAGCATTTT.

The chain carries TRBV5-4 and TRBJ1-2; TRBD1 is a possible D gene (6 bases). This CDR3 region has 14 residues. V was trimmed by 3 bases and J by 0 bases, leaving 9 bases between them. Germline lookup yields CDR1 SGHNT and CDR2 YYREEE (reference sequence). The CDR3 here is CASSSDSTNYGYTF. CDR3 DNA sequence: TGTGCCAGCAGCTCGGACAGTACTAACTATGGCTACACCTTC.

The chain joins TRBV15 to TRBJ2-2, with D perhaps given as TRBD1 or TRBD2 (5 bases each). The CDR3 sequence is 14 residues long. CDR1 and CDR2 from the germline V gene are LNHNV and YYDKDF (reference sequence). Trimming pared 8 bases from V and 7 bases from J, leaving 17 bases between. As DNA, the CDR3 is TGTGCCACCTCCGCGTTAGGGACCGTCGGGGAGCTGTTTTTT. Translating it yields CATSALGTVGELFF.

The chain combines TRBV6-2 or TRBV6-3 with TRBJ2-6, with D possibly TRBD1 on 5 matching bases. From germline, CDR1 is MNHEY and CDR2 SVGEGT. The CDR3 is 15 amino acids. The V end was cut by 6 bases, the J end by 1 base, with 10 bases between. The CDR3 bases are TGTGCCAGCAGCCCCACAGGATCTGGGGCCAACGTCCTGACTTTC. It specifies CASSPTGSGANVLTF.

The chain is built from TRBV30 and TRBJ1-1, with TRBD1 matching over 8 bases. This CDR3 is 14 amino acids long. In germline, CDR1 is GTSNPN, CDR2 SVGIG (reference sequence). V was pared by 1 base and J by 10 bases, with 11 bases of the junction left unmatched. The CDR3 sequence: CAWSAPGGWVSAFF. CDR3 coding DNA: TGTGCCTGGAGTGCGCCAGGGGGCTGGGTTTCAGCTTTCTTT.

The chain has TRBV19 and TRBJ2-7; the match to TRBD2 covers 11 bases. The V gene end was trimmed by 5 bases and the J gene end by 3 bases; junction bases not matched to a gene: 15. This CDR3 contains 18 residues. From germline, CDR1 is LNHDA and CDR2 SQIVND (reference sequence). The CDR3 here is CASSERGRGLAESYEQYV. The CDR3 coding sequence is TGTGCCAGTAGTGAGCGGGGTAGGGGACTAGCGGAGAGCTACGAGCAGTACGTC.

V and J are TRBV7-2 and TRBJ2-5, with 7 positions matching TRBD2. J lost 4 bases, V lost 8 bases, and 13 bases had no gene match. The CDR3 runs to 15 residues. Germline V lookup: CDR1 SGHTA, CDR2 FQGNSA. In nucleotides, the CDR3 is TGTGCCAGCTCTAATCGGGAGGCCCCCGGAGAGACCCAGTACTTC. Protein: CASSNREAPGETQYF.

The CDR3 here is CAWSRWALPYEQYF. The CDR3 DNA reads TGTGCCTGGAGTCGCTGGGCCCTTCCATACGAGCAGTACTTC. This chain links TRBV30 with TRBJ2-7; D is unresolved. CDR3 length equals 14 residues. The V end was cut by 2 bases, the J end by 4 bases, with 15 bases between. The germline V gene has CDR1 GTSNPN and CDR2 SVGIG (reference sequence).

The chain employs TRBV28 and TRBJ1-6; D is unresolved. Looked up from germline, CDR1 is MDHEN and CDR2 is SYDVKM. Trimming took 8 bases from V and 3 from J, leaving 8 bases between them. The CDR3 covers 13 residues. CDR3 DNA: TGTGCCAGCCGCACAAACTATAATTCACCCCTCCACTTT. Translated, it gives CASRTNYNSPLHF.

Only a few counts were recorded for this clone. V usage is TRBV10-2 and J usage is TRBJ2-7; TRBD2 matches 8 bases. In germline, CDR1 is WSHSY, CDR2 SAAADI. The J segment lost 0 bases and the V segment lost 6 bases, leaving 13 bases of the junction unmatched. The CDR3 length is 17 residues. Here the CDR3 reads CASSHTRGSGASYEQYV. The CDR3 DNA reads as TGCGCCAGCAGCCACACTCGTGGTAGCGGGGCCTCCTACGAGCAGTACGTC.

The chain combines TRBV24-1 with TRBJ1-1; TRBD1 matches 10 bases. CDR3 length: 15 amino acids. V was clipped by 3 bases and J by 7 bases; unmatched bases: 7. The germline V gene has CDR1 KGHDR and CDR2 SFDVKD. This CDR3 reads CATSDPGQGLGEAFF. The CDR3 nucleotides are TGTGCCACCAGTGATCCGGGACAGGGGTTGGGTGAAGCTTTCTTT.

The J gene is TRBJ2-3, the V gene TRBV7-2; 7 positions match TRBD2. CDR1 and CDR2 from the germline V gene are SGHTA and FQGNSA. The CDR3 consists of 15 residues. V dropped 5 bases and J dropped 1; count of bases not matched to a gene: 6. Here the CDR3 reads CASSPAAGGTDTQYF. The CDR3 coding sequence is TGTGCCAGCAGCCCCGCGGCGGGAGGCACAGATACGCAGTATTTT.

The chain links TRBV6-5 to TRBJ1-2; possibly TRBD1 for D (5 bases). Germline CDR1 reads MNHEY; CDR2 reads SVGAGI. The CDR3 is 13 residues long. The V and J ends lost 4 bases and 7 bases respectively, with 13 bases between them. DNA for the CDR3: TGTGCCAGCAGTTCGCAGGGAATCTCTGGCTACACCTTC. Translated: CASSSQGISGYTF.

This clone was seen a single time. The chain employs TRBV24-1 and TRBJ1-2, with TRBD1 matching over 8 bases. The CDR3 consists of 13 residues. Unmatched junction bases numbered 6, after V lost 10 bases and J lost 3 bases. Germline-derived CDR1 and CDR2 are KGHDR and SFDVKD. As DNA, the CDR3 is TGTGCCACGGGGAAGACAGGGGACTATGGCTACACCTTC. Protein product: CATGKTGDYGYTF.

The chain is built from TRBV6-2 or TRBV6-3 and TRBJ1-4; weak D call: TRBD1 (5 bases). V was clipped by 5 bases and J by 8 bases, with 18 bases between them. Germline lookup yields CDR1 MNHEY and CDR2 SVGEGT. This CDR3 region has 15 residues. This CDR3 reads CASSTRETGGEKLFF. The CDR3 nucleotides are TGTGCCAGCAGTACCCGGGAAACCGGGGGAGAAAAACTGTTTTTT.

The chain carries TRBV7-2 and TRBJ1-3; maybe TRBD1 (6 bases). This CDR3 region has 15 residues. V gave up 1 base and J gave up 4 bases, with 11 bases separating them. The germline gives CDR1 SGHTA, CDR2 FQGNSA. CDR3 DNA sequence: TGTGCCAGCAGCTTAGAACCAGGGACAGGAAACACCATATATTTT. It codes for CASSLEPGTGNTIYF.

The J gene is TRBJ1-2, the V gene TRBV18; no reliable D call. Germline V gene lookup returns CDR1 KGHSH and CDR2 LQKENI. The CDR3 is made up of 12 amino acids. V lost 3 bases to trimming and J lost 6 bases, with 8 bases between them. CDR3 sequence (DNA): TGTGCCAGCTCACCCGACGCAGATGGCTACACCTTC. Translated, it gives CASSPDADGYTF. Drawing the rest from reference TRBV18 and TRBJ1-2, the complete variable domain is NAGVMQNPRHLVRRRGQEARLRCSPMKGHSHVYWYRQLPEEGLKFMVYLQKENIIDESGMPKERFSAEFPKEGPSILRIQQVVRGDSAAYFCASSPDADGYTFGSGTRLTVV.

The gene calls are TRBV11-3 and TRBJ1-1, with D possibly being TRBD1 (6 bases). Germline CDR1 is SGHNT and CDR2 is YENEEA. This CDR3 is built from 13 residues. V lost 5 bases, J lost 5 bases, and 12 bases lay in between. As DNA, the CDR3 is TGTGCCAGCAGCACCCATCAGGGGACTGAAGCTTTCTTT. Residues: CASSTHQGTEAFF. The entire variable domain, with the rest obtained from reference TRBV11-3 and TRBJ1-1, is as follows: EAGVVQSPRYKIIEKKQPVAFWCNPISGHNTLYWYLQNLGQGPELLIRYENEEAVDDSQLPKDRFSAERLKGVDSTLKIQPAELGDSAVYLCASSTHQGTEAFFGQGTRLTVV.

The chain's CDR3 is CSVRPALNTEAFF. The CDR3, as DNA: TGCAGCGTTCGGCCAGCTTTGAACACTGAAGCTTTCTTT. The gene calls are TRBV29-1 and TRBJ1-1; D remains ambiguous. Germline V gene sequence: CDR1 SQVTM, CDR2 ANQGSEA. The CDR3 has 13 amino acids. The germline V and J ends were trimmed by 5 bases and 0 bases, with 10 bases remaining between them.

This chain links TRBV27 with TRBJ1-4; 9 nucleotides line up with TRBD1. CDR1 and CDR2 from the germline V gene are MNHEY and SMNVEV (reference sequence). With V trimmed by 1 base and J by 0 bases, 0 bases remained unmatched. There are 16 residues in the CDR3. This chain's CDR3 is CASSLYRGPTNEKLFF. The CDR3 bases are TGTGCCAGCAGTTTATACAGGGGGCCAACTAATGAAAAACTGTTTTTT.

The chain employs TRBV18 and TRBJ1-6; tentative D call: TRBD1 (5 bases). Trimming cost V 6 bases and J 10 bases, with 16 bases left between them. Germline V lookup: CDR1 KGHSH, CDR2 LQKENI. The CDR3 totals 14 residues. The CDR3 DNA is TGTGCCAGCTCCCAACGGGACGGCCTGTCACCCCTCCACTTT. Translating it yields CASSQRDGLSPLHF.

This clone was picked up one time. The genes are TRBV19 and TRBJ2-7; the D call may be TRBD1 or TRBD2 (6 bases each). From germline, CDR1 is LNHDA and CDR2 SQIVND (reference sequence). V lost 3 bases, J lost 7 bases, and 22 bases lay in between. The CDR3 length is 16 residues. For the CDR3, the DNA is TGTGCCAGTAGTATCAGTTCAGGGTTGGGGGGCCGGGAGCAGTACTTC. The encoded protein is CASSISSGLGGREQYF.

This CDR3 reads CASSHLPGSSTGELFF. DNA of the CDR3: TGTGCCAGCAGCCATTTACCGGGATCAAGCACCGGGGAGCTGTTTTTT. The chain is built from TRBV3-1 (or the pseudogene TRBV3-2) and TRBJ2-2; D possibly corresponds to TRBD2 (5 bases). Germline CDR1 reads LGHDT; CDR2 reads YNNKEL (reference sequence). The V gene lost 3 bases and the J gene lost 4 bases, with 15 bases spanning the gap. This CDR3 region has 16 residues.

The V gene is TRBV30, the J gene TRBJ2-7; 8 nucleotides line up with TRBD2. CDR1 is GTSNPN and CDR2 is SVGIG in the germline V gene (reference sequence). The CDR3 has 11 residues. The J segment lost 3 bases and the V segment lost 8 bases, leaving 3 bases of the junction unmatched. The CDR3 region has the DNA TGTGCCGCCGGGGGGGGCTACGAGCAGTACTTC. It encodes CAAGGGYEQYF. The full variable domain, completed using reference TRBV30 and TRBJ2-7, is SQTIHQWPATLVQPVGSPLSLECTVEGTSNPNLYWYRQAAGRGLQLLFYSVGIGQISSEVPQNLSASRPQDRQFILSSKKLLLSDSGFYLCAAGGGYEQYFGPGTRLTVT.